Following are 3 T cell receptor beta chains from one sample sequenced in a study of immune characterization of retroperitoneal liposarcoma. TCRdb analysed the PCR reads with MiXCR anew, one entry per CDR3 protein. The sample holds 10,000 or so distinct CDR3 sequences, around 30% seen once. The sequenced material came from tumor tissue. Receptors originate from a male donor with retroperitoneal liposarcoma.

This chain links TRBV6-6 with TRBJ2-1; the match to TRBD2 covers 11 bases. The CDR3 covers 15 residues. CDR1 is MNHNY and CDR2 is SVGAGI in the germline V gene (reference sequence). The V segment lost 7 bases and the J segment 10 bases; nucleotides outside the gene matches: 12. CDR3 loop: CASIRLAGLPGEQFF. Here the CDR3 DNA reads TGTGCCAGCATTCGACTAGCGGGACTCCCGGGCGAGCAGTTCTTC.

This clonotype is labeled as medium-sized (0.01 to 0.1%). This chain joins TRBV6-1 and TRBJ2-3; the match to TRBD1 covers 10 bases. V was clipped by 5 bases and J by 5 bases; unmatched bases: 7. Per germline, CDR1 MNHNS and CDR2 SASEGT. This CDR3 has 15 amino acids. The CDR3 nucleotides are TGTGCCAGCAGTAAGGGACAGGGGATCTTAGATACGCAGTATTTT. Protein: CASSKGQGILDTQYF.

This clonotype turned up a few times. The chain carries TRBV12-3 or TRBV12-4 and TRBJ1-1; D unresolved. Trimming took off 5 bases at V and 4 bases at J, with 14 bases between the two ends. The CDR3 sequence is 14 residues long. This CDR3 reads CASSGSGLGTEAFF. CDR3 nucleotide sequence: TGTGCCAGCAGTGGGTCCGGGTTGGGCACTGAAGCTTTCTTT.